This T cell receptor beta chain was sequenced in a study of blood T cell repertoires in COVID-19. The V end was cut by 2 bases, the J end by 7 bases, with 18 bases between. The CDR3 spans 15 residues. Germline assignment: CDR1 SGDLS and CDR2 YYNGEE. Per the original methods: The assay estimated nucleated cells by amplifying reference gene primers. Using immunoSEQ multiplex PCR, the repertoire was profiled, and TCRdb retains in-frame clones only, with some absent. Clone size and V and J calls were adopted from that table, with D and trimming inferred from the DNA. Among under 150,000 clones listed, about 76% were seen once.

This rearrangement joins TRBV9 to TRBJ1-2; no clear D gene. The sequenced material came from peripheral blood. This clonotype originated in a woman aged 55-70 years with active or convalescent COVID-19. In DNA, the CDR3 is TGTGCCAGCAGCGTTAACGTACTAGGTTTCGGTGGCTACACCTTC. Protein product: CASSVNVLGFGGYTF.